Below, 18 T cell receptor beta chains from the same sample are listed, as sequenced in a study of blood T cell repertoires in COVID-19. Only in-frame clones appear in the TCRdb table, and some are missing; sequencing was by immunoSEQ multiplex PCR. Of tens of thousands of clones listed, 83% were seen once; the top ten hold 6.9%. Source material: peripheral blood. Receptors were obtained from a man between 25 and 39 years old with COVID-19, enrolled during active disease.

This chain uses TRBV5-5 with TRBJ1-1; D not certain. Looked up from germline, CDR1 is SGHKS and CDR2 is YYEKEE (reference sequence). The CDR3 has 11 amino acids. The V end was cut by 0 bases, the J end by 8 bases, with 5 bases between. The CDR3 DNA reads TGTGCCAGCAGCTTGGTGACAGAAGCTTTCTTT. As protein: CASSLVTEAFF.

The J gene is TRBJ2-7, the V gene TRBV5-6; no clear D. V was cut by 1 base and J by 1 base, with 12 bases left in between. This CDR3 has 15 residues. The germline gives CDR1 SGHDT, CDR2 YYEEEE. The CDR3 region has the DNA TGTGCCAGCAGCTTGCCCCCCCCGGGTTCCTACGAGCAGTACTTC. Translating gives CASSLPPPGSYEQYF.

CDR3 in DNA: TGTGCCAGCAGCCTATCCGGGACAGGGGGCGGCTACACCTTC. This codes for CASSLSGTGGGYTF. The chain joins TRBV11-3 to TRBJ1-2; 12 bases line up with TRBD1. V lost 5 bases and J lost 8; bases outside the gene matches: 6. The germline CDR1 and CDR2 sequences are SGHNT and YENEEA. This CDR3 has 14 residues.

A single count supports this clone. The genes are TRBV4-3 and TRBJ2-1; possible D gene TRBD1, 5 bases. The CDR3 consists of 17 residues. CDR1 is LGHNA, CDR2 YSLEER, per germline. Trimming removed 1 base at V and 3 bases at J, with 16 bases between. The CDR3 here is CASSQAIQGGFYNEQFF. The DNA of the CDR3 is TGCGCCAGCAGCCAAGCTATTCAGGGTGGTTTCTACAATGAGCAGTTCTTC.

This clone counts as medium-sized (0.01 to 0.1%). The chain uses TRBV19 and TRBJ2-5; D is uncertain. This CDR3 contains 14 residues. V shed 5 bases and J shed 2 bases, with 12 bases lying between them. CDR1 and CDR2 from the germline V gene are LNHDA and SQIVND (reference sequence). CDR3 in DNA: TGTGCCAGTAGTCCCACGGGTTGGCAAGAGACCCAGTACTTC. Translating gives CASSPTGWQETQYF.

The CDR3: CASSVGLAASNEQFF. In DNA form, the CDR3 reads TGTGCCAGCAGCGTTGGCCTAGCGGCCAGCAATGAGCAGTTCTTC. The rearrangement links TRBV9 to TRBJ2-1; 7 bases match TRBD2. J was trimmed by 6 bases and V by 2 bases; bases with no gene match: 8. CDR1 SGDLS and CDR2 YYNGEE come from the germline V gene. The CDR3 totals 15 residues. The full variable domain, with the rest looked up from reference TRBV9 and TRBJ2-1, is DSGVTQTPKHLITATGQRVTLRCSPRSGDLSVYWYQQSLDQGLQFLIQYYNGEERAKGNILERFSAQQFPDLHSELNLSSLELGDSALYFCASSVGLAASNEQFFGPGTRLTVL.

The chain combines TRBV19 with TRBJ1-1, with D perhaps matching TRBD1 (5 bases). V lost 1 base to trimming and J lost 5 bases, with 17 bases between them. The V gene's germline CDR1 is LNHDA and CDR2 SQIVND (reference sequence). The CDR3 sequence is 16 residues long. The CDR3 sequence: CASSIVGKGRLTEAFF. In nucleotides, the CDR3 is TGTGCCAGTAGTATAGTAGGTAAGGGGAGGCTGACTGAAGCTTTCTTT.

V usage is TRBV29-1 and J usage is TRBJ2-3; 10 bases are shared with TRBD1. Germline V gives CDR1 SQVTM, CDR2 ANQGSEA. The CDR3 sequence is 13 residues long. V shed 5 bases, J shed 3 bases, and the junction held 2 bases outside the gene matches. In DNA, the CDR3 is TGCAGCGTTCGGGACAGGGGAACAGATACGCAGTATTTT. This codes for CSVRDRGTDTQYF.

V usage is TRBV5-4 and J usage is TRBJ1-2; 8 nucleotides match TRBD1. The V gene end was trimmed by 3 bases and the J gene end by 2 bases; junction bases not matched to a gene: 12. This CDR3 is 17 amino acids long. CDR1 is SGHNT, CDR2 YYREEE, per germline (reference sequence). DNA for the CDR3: TGTGCCAGCAGCTCCCGGACAGGGCGGCTACGCAACTATGGCTACACCTTC. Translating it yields CASSSRTGRLRNYGYTF.

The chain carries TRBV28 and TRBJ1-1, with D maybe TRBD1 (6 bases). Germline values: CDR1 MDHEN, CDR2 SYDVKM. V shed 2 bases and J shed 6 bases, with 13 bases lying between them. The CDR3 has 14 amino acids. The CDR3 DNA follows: TGTGCCAGCAGTTTAGGGTTGACAGGCGCTGAAGCTTTCTTT. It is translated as CASSLGLTGAEAFF.

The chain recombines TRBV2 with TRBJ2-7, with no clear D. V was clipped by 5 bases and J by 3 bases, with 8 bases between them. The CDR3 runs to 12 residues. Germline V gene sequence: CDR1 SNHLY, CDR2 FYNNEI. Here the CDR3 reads CASSSNSYEQYF. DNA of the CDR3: TGTGCCAGCAGTTCAAACAGCTACGAGCAGTACTTC.

The chain's CDR3 is CASSPGGPGGTEGYTF. The CDR3 DNA reads as TGTGCCAGCAGCCCCGGAGGGCCAGGGGGGACAGAAGGCTACACCTTC. This chain links TRBV5-5 with TRBJ1-2; 7 nucleotides align to TRBD1. The CDR3 length is 16 residues. The V gene's germline CDR1 is SGHKS and CDR2 YYEKEE (reference sequence). Losses at the gene ends were 4 bases for V and 8 bases for J; bases not matched to a gene: 17. Full variable domain (remainder filled in from reference TRBV5-5 and TRBJ1-2): DAGVTQSPTHLIKTRGQQVTLRCSPISGHKSVSWYQQVLGQGPQFIFQYYEKEERGRGNFPDRFSARQFPNYSSELNVNALLLGDSALYLCASSPGGPGGTEGYTFGSGTRLTVV.

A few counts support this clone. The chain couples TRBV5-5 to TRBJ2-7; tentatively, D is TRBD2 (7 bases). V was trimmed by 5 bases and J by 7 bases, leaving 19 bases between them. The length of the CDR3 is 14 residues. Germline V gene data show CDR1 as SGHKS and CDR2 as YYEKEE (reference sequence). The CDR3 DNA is TGTGCCAGCAGACTGTTTGGGGGGGCAGAGGAGCAGTACTTC. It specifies CASRLFGGAEEQYF.

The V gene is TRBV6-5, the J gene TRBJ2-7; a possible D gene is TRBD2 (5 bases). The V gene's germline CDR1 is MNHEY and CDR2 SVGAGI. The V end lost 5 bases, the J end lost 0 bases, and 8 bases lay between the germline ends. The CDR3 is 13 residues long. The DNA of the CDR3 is TGTGCCAGCAGTAAACGGGGCTCCTACGAGCAGTACTTC. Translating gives CASSKRGSYEQYF.

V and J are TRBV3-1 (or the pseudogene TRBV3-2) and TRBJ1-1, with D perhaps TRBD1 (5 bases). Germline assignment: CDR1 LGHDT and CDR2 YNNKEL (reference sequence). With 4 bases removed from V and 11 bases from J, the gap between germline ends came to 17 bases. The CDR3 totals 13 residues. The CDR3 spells CASSPGTTEQAFF. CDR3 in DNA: TGTGCCAGCAGCCCGGGGACTACTGAACAGGCTTTCTTT.

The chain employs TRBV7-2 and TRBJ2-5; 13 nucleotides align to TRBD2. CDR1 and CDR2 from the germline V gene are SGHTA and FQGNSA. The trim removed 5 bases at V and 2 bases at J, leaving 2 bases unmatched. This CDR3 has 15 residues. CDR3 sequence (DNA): TGTGCCAGCAGCCGGACTAGCGGGAGACAAGAGACCCAGTACTTC. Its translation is CASSRTSGRQETQYF.

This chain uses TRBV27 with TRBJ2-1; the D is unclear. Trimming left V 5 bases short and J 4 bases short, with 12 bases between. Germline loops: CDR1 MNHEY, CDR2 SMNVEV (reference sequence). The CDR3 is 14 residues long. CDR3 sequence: CASSDRSPYNEQFF. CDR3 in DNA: TGTGCCAGCAGTGATCGGTCGCCTTACAATGAGCAGTTCTTC.

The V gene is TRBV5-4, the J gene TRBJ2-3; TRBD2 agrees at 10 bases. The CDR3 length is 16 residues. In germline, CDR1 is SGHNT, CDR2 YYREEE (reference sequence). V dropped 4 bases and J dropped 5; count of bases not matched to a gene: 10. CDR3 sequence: CASSRASGRVEDTQYF. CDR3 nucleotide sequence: TGTGCCAGCAGCAGAGCTAGCGGGAGAGTAGAAGATACGCAGTATTTT.